This T cell receptor (beta chain) appears in the sequencing data of a study of shared clonotypes between healthy human individuals. Background on the study: The study drew on two women and a few men aged 18 to 49 as donors.

Donors were healthy HIV-negative adults without recent acute infections or vaccinations. Using ten immunoSEQ deep assay plates, investigators sequenced unsorted PBMC DNA. Under the authors' procedure: Junction-only sequences without quality scores were provided by ImmunoSEQ, so filtering was different. TCRdb's copy holds only in-frame clones and misses some; the assay was immunoSEQ multiplex PCR. Clone size and the V and J calls come from that table; the DNA yielded D and trimming. The sample yields around 480,000 clones, roughly 85% seen once. The sample holds a few counts of this clone. V was trimmed by 9 bases and J by 6 bases, leaving 11 bases between them. Looked up from germline, CDR1 is LNHDA and CDR2 is SQIVND (reference sequence). This CDR3 is 12 amino acids long.

The chain is built from TRBV19 and TRBJ2-2, with TRBD2 as a possible D gene (5 bases). Sequences were obtained from PBMCs. This TCR was recovered from a woman in her thirties or forties in good health. Some clones in this sample may be carry-over from other donors' samples. As DNA, the CDR3 is TGTGCCAGCAGACCGAGGGCCGGGGAGCTGTTTTTT. Translation: CASRPRAGELFF.